Given below is one TCR beta chain in context. This clone came up a few times. No antigen is known for it. The record has no base qualities; no much larger clone is one base away. Samples from volunteer blood donors who had recovered from COVID-19 were contributed by a second Seattle source. Each collaborating institution followed its own protocols to collect whole blood in K2EDTA tubes. For TCRbeta analysis, collaborators shipped samples as frozen whole blood, isolated PBMCs, or DNA extracted from either of those sample types. The data stem from a study of blood T cell repertoires in COVID-19 (TCRdb year 2020). A note on the overall study: Samples covering the acute and convalescent phases of COVID-19 were provided by collaborators in the United States, Italy and Spain. The prospective study material was composed of cDNA or gDNA derived from T cells, B-cell-depleted T cells, or PBMCs. The dataset comprised deeply sampled blood TCRbeta repertoires from subjects exposed to, actively infected with, or recovered from COVID-19. The repertoires were made available in a free public database intended to serve as a resource for research on the immune response to SARS-CoV-2. The samples were drawn from two sources: the first 160 participants of the ongoing ImmuneRACE study, and 1,254 subjects contributed by 6 global collaborators. Sample metadata almost always included a de-identified subject ID, COVID-19 status, age in years and sex. HLA class I and class II types, where available, came from metadata supplied by the sample provider rather than from assay-based typing.

Overall results and qualifications from the work: Clinical and demographic metadata were provided uncurated, with the amount varying by source and participant.

TCRbeta CDR3 regions were amplified from genomic DNA by means of the immunoSEQ Assay, a bias-controlled multiplex PCR. The authors processed their data as follows. The number of nucleated cells in each sample was estimated by amplification of reference gene primers within the assay. To quantify the absolute abundance of each unique TCRbeta CDR3 rearrangement, sequence reads were collapsed and filtered. For each sample, productive Simpson clonality was calculated as the square root of Simpson's diversity index across productive rearrangements. This immuneACCESS table, as held by TCRdb, lists in-frame sequences with V and J called but not all clones. Of the missing ones, under half trace to an unresolved V gene in checked studies; the others have no known cause. Clonal size and the V and J genes are those of that table, whereas D and trimming came from the DNA. This sample gives about 170,000 clones in total; around four fifths of them show up just once. Roughly 7.5% of the sample rests with the top ten.

CDR1 and CDR2 (GTSNPN, SVGIG) derive from the germline V gene (reference sequence). V loses 0 bases, J loses 6 bases, and the germline ends lie 9 bases apart. The CDR3 numbers 14 residues from cysteine through phenylalanine. Of all the DNA, just the CDR3 is kept, 42 bases in frame from base 1. The origin of this receptor is a man in his forties or fifties who had recovered from COVID-19. Sequencing used peripheral blood. The rearranged segments are TRBV30 and TRBJ1-6, with no confidently assigned D gene. The nucleotides read TGTGCCTGGAGTGTTGGGCAGCCTAATTCACCCCTCCACTTT. The encoded protein is CAWSVGQPNSPLHF.